The rows below give T cell receptor beta chains drawn from one sample of a study of blood T cell repertoires in COVID-19. TCRdb's copy holds only in-frame clones and misses some; the assay was immunoSEQ multiplex PCR. The top ten clones hold less than 25% of a sample with 150,000 to 200,000 clones, roughly 90% of them seen once. Sequences were obtained from peripheral blood. These receptors all come from a man between 65 and 80 years old with active or convalescent COVID-19. Both conserved end residues are part of each CDR3. The D gene is left open where the match is weak. Only some rows state a clone size, as once, few, many or a class for expanded clones.

j_call d_call clone_size v_call cdr3_nt cdr3_aa
TRBJ1-2 - - TRBV5-6 TGTGCCAGCAGCCCCTGGGGGGGGATGTATGGCTACACCTTC CASSPWGGMYGYTF
TRBJ1-2 TRBD1 - TRBV18 TGTGCCAGCTCCCTCACCGGGACAGCCAACTATGGCTACACCTTC CASSLTGTANYGYTF
TRBJ2-7 - - TRBV2 TGTGCCAGCAGTTACACAGCCTACGAGCAGTACTTC CASSYTAYEQYF
TRBJ1-1 - - TRBV29-1 TGCAGCGGCCAAGGGGCGGTCCGGAACACTGAAGCTTTCTTT CSGQGAVRNTEAFF
TRBJ2-1 - - TRBV7-9 TGTGCCAGCAGTTTTACTGCGGGAAATGAGCAGTTCTTC CASSFTAGNEQFF
TRBJ1-1 TRBD1 - TRBV19 TGTGCCAGTAGTGCTGACAACAGGGGGCGGGCGAACACTGAAGCTTTCTTT CASSADNRGRANTEAFF
TRBJ1-1 - - TRBV7-2 TGTGCCAGCAGCTTAGGGGGGGGCCTGGCGGAAGCTTTCTTT CASSLGGGLAEAFF
TRBJ1-3 - - TRBV12-3/TRBV12-4 TGTGCCAGCAGGCGGTTAACAGGAAACACCATATATTTT CASRRLTGNTIYF
TRBJ1-2 - few TRBV5-1 TGCGCCAGCAAGGAGGGCCTTTATGGCTACACCTTC CASKEGLYGYTF
TRBJ1-6 TRBD1 - TRBV5-6 TGTGCCAGCAGCTTAGACAGGGTTAATTCACCCCTCCACTTT CASSLDRVNSPLHF
TRBJ2-1 - - TRBV4-1 TGCGCCAGCAGCCAAGATTACACAGGCTCCTACAATGAGCAGTTCTTC CASSQDYTGSYNEQFF
TRBJ2-6 TRBD2 - TRBV19 TGTGCCAGTAGTATCGCGGGAGGCGGTGGGGCCAACGTCCTGACTTTC CASSIAGGGGANVLTF
TRBJ2-1 TRBD1 - TRBV19 TGTGCCAGTAGTATAGGGGGACAGGGAAGAAATGAGCAGTTCTTC CASSIGGQGRNEQFF
TRBJ2-2 TRBD1 - TRBV6-1 TGTGCCAGCAGTGAAGGGACAGGGATCGGGGAGCTGTTTTTT CASSEGTGIGELFF
TRBJ2-7 TRBD2 - TRBV6-5 TGTGCCAGCACTAGCGGGAGTGCCTACGAGCAGTACTTC CASTSGSAYEQYF
TRBJ1-1 TRBD1 - TRBV29-1 TGCAGCGCGATCACAGGGGGAGGAGGGGCTTTCTTT CSAITGGGGAFF
TRBJ2-1 TRBD2 - TRBV7-3 TGTGCCAGCAGCCGTGGACTAGCGGGAGGGACATACAATGAGCAGTTCTTC CASSRGLAGGTYNEQFF
TRBJ1-3 - - TRBV5-4 TGTGCCAGCAGCTTGGGGCAGGCGCCAAGGACCATATATTTT CASSLGQAPRTIYF
TRBJ2-2 TRBD2 - TRBV4-3 TGCGCCAGCAGCCCGGGACTAGCGGGGGACTTTTCGAACACCGGGGAGCTGTTTTTT CASSPGLAGDFSNTGELFF
TRBJ2-1 TRBD1 - TRBV5-1 TGCGCCAGCAGCCAACCCGGGACAGGGGGTGAGCAGTTCTTC CASSQPGTGGEQFF
TRBJ1-5 - - TRBV19 TGTGCCAGTAGTAACCAGGGGCTTAGCAATCAGCCCCAGCATTTT CASSNQGLSNQPQHF
TRBJ2-7 TRBD2 - TRBV11-2 TGTGCCAGCAGCCGTAGGGGTCAAGCGGGAGGCAGCTCCTACGAGCAGTACTTC CASSRRGQAGGSSYEQYF
TRBJ1-6 - - TRBV9 TGTGCCAGCAGCCCACAGGGCCTGAGCTCCTATAATTCACCCCTCCACTTT CASSPQGLSSYNSPLHF
TRBJ1-2 TRBD1 - TRBV14 TGTGCCAGCAGCCATGGCAGGGGGTGGGGATCCTCGGATGGCTACACCTTC CASSHGRGWGSSDGYTF
TRBJ1-1 - - TRBV10-1 TGCGCCAGCAGTGCTGCAGGATCTAACACTGAAGCTTTCTTT CASSAAGSNTEAFF
TRBJ2-2 - - TRBV27 TGTGCCAGCTTGGGACTCGGAAAAATGGGGAACACCGGGGAGCTGTTTTTT CASLGLGKMGNTGELFF
TRBJ1-2 - - TRBV5-8 TGTGCCAGCAGCTTGGAGGGGAAGAACTATGGCTACACCTTC CASSLEGKNYGYTF
TRBJ2-6 TRBD2 - TRBV10-3 TGTGCCATCCTTTTGGGGGGGAGAGATGGGGCCAACGTCCTGACTTTC CAILLGGRDGANVLTF
TRBJ1-4 - - TRBV5-1 TGCGCCAGCAGCTTAGGACAGAATAATGACAAACTGTTTTTT CASSLGQNNDKLFF
TRBJ1-3 TRBD1 few TRBV27 TGTGCCAGCAGTCTGGACAGGGCGGGTGGAAACACCATATATTTT CASSLDRAGGNTIYF
TRBJ2-7 - once TRBV6-5 TGTGCCAGCAGTTACACCCGGGGGCAGTACTTC CASSYTRGQYF
TRBJ2-5 - - TRBV3-1/TRBV3-2 TGTGCCAGCAGCCGGGGGGTAGGAGGAGAGACCCAGTACTTC CASSRGVGGETQYF
TRBJ1-2 - - TRBV19 TGTGCCAGTAGTCTCCTGGGAGGTGGCTATGGCTACACCTTC CASSLLGGGYGYTF
TRBJ2-2 TRBD1 - TRBV15 TGTGCCACCAGCAGAGAGGACAGGGGCCTGGTTTACTCCGGGGAGCTGTTTTTT CATSREDRGLVYSGELFF
TRBJ1-1 - - TRBV7-2 TGTGCCAGCAGCCTGGACAGGAACACTGAAGCTTTCTTT CASSLDRNTEAFF
TRBJ1-1 - - TRBV5-5 TGTGCCAGCAGCTTTAGGGGATCAATGAACACTGAAGCTTTCTTT CASSFRGSMNTEAFF
TRBJ1-5 - - TRBV11-2 TGTGCCAGCAGCCCAGGGAAGGGCTATCAGCCCCAGCATTTT CASSPGKGYQPQHF
TRBJ2-3 - - TRBV4-3 TGCGCCAGCAGCCAAGAGTGGGTAGCGGACACAGATACGCAGTATTTT CASSQEWVADTDTQYF
TRBJ2-1 TRBD1 once TRBV2 TGTGCCAGCAGTGGCCCCGGGACAGGGAGAAATGAGCAGTTCTTC CASSGPGTGRNEQFF
TRBJ2-2 TRBD1 - TRBV19 TGTGCCAGTAACGACCGGGACAGGGGGAACACCGGGGAGCTGTTTTTT CASNDRDRGNTGELFF
TRBJ2-5 TRBD2 - TRBV28 TGTGCCAGCAGTACTAGCGGGGGCTACCAAGAGACCCAGTACTTC CASSTSGGYQETQYF
TRBJ1-4 TRBD1 - TRBV29-1 TGCAGCGTAAAGGGACAGCTTAATGAAAAACTGTTTTTT CSVKGQLNEKLFF
TRBJ1-3 - few TRBV5-5 TGTGCCAGCAGCCCGGGGGGTGGCGGACGTGGCACCATATATTTT CASSPGGGGRGTIYF
TRBJ1-2 - - TRBV20-1 TGCAGTGCTAGTCGCAGAAATAACTATGGCTACACCTTC CSASRRNNYGYTF
TRBJ1-2 - - TRBV18 TGTGCCAGCTCACCACTGGGCCAGAACTATGGCTACACCTTC CASSPLGQNYGYTF
TRBJ2-3 TRBD1 - TRBV2 TGTGCCAACCGACAGGGATCAGCAGATACGCAGTATTTT CANRQGSADTQYF
TRBJ1-5 - - TRBV7-8 TGTGCCAGCAGCTTAGTTGTCGGGGGGCCTCAGCCCCAGCATTTT CASSLVVGGPQPQHF
TRBJ1-2 - once TRBV4-3 TGCGCCAGCAGCAGGCGGGAGGGAATTGGAGCTAACTATGGCTACACCTTC CASSRREGIGANYGYTF
TRBJ1-6 TRBD1 once TRBV9 TGTGCCAGCACTCGAGGCAGGGGGGAATCACCCCTCCACTTT CASTRGRGESPLHF
TRBJ1-1 - - TRBV5-1 TGCGCCAGCAACCCACAGGGCGGCACTGAAGCTTTCTTT CASNPQGGTEAFF
TRBJ2-1 TRBD2 - TRBV9 TGTGCCAGCAAGAGGACTAGCGGGAGCGCAAGCGATGAGCAGTTCTTC CASKRTSGSASDEQFF
TRBJ1-5 TRBD1 - TRBV7-9 TGTGCCAGCGGGGGACAGCGTAGTCAGCCCCAGCATTTT CASGGQRSQPQHF
TRBJ2-3 - once TRBV28 TGTGCCAGCAGTCCCCCCGTACGGGATACGCAGTATTTT CASSPPVRDTQYF
TRBJ1-3 TRBD1 - TRBV18 TGTGCCAGTTCCAGGGGGGTCGGCGTTCGGGACGGAAACACCATATATTTT CASSRGVGVRDGNTIYF
TRBJ1-1 - - TRBV4-3 TGCGCCAGCAGCCAAGATCCCGGGAACAAGAACACTGAAGCTTTCTTT CASSQDPGNKNTEAFF
TRBJ1-3 - - TRBV5-6 TGTGCCAGCAGCCCCGGGGGGTTGTACTCTGGAAACACCATATATTTT CASSPGGLYSGNTIYF
TRBJ1-2 - - TRBV7-8 TGTGCCAGCAGCTTAATACAGGGTCTTAACTATGGCTACACCTTC CASSLIQGLNYGYTF
TRBJ1-1 TRBD1 - TRBV6-5 TGTGCCAGCAGTTATATATCCGGGACAGTGAACACTGAAGCTTTCTTT CASSYISGTVNTEAFF
TRBJ2-6 TRBD2 - TRBV7-6 TGTGCCAGCAGCAAACCGGGACTAGCGGGAGGCTCTGGGGCCAACGTCCTGACTTTC CASSKPGLAGGSGANVLTF